The 5 T cell receptor beta chains in this list originate from one sample, sequenced in a study of T cells after yellow fever vaccination. One entry per CDR3 protein, called by TCRdb with MiXCR from the 5' RACE reads. The data hold about 340,000 distinct CDR3 sequences, with 4% observed a single time. The sample here was PBMCs, taken 5 days after the yellow fever booster vaccination. The receptors come from a man aged 18 to 30 who received the YFV17D yellow fever vaccine.

This clonotype was seen a handful of times. This chain joins TRBV12-3 or TRBV12-4 and TRBJ1-4; D is possibly TRBD1 (6 bases). This CDR3 has 14 amino acids. The germline V and J ends were trimmed by 6 bases and 6 bases, with 14 bases remaining between them. CDR3: CASSRNRDHEKLFF. For the CDR3, the DNA is TGTGCCAGCAGCCGGAACAGGGATCATGAAAAACTGTTTTTT.

This clonotype came up a few times. The gene calls are TRBV7-3 and TRBJ2-2; D is perhaps TRBD1 (5 bases). The germline gives CDR1 SGHTA, CDR2 FQGTGA. V shed 1 base and J shed 1 base, with 7 bases lying between them. The CDR3 spans 15 residues. The CDR3 bases are TGTGCCAGCAGCTTAAGCAGGGAGAACACCGGGGAGCTGTTTTTT. Protein sequence: CASSLSRENTGELFF.

Many counts were recorded for this clonotype. The chain couples TRBV5-5 to TRBJ2-5; 7 positions match TRBD2. Losses at the gene ends were 4 bases for V and 3 bases for J; bases not matched to a gene: 6. The CDR3 has 14 residues. Germline CDR1 and CDR2: SGHKS and YYEKEE (reference sequence). This CDR3 is CASSPGGIEETQYF. CDR3 DNA: TGTGCCAGCAGCCCGGGGGGAATAGAAGAGACCCAGTACTTC. Variable domain in full (rest from reference TRBV5-5 and TRBJ2-5): DAGVTQSPTHLIKTRGQQVTLRCSPISGHKSVSWYQQVLGQGPQFIFQYYEKEERGRGNFPDRFSARQFPNYSSELNVNALLLGDSALYLCASSPGGIEETQYFGPGTRLLVL.

In its sample, this clonotype was seen a few times. The J gene is TRBJ1-6, the V gene TRBV7-3, with D hard to call. Deletions cut 2 bases from V and 10 bases from J, with 9 bases between. CDR3 length equals 13 residues. Germline CDR1 and CDR2: SGHTA and FQGTGA. The CDR3 region is CASSLGLGSPLHF. CDR3 DNA sequence: TGTGCCAGCAGCTTAGGGTTAGGGTCACCCCTCCACTTT.

The V and J genes are TRBV2 and TRBJ1-2; D unresolved. Trimming pared 9 bases from V and 8 bases from J, leaving 13 bases between. The germline CDR1 and CDR2 sequences are SNHLY and FYNNEI. The CDR3 length is 11 residues. This CDR3 reads CARAQTMGYTF. The DNA for the CDR3 is TGTGCCAGAGCGCAGACAATGGGCTACACCTTC.